The 8 T cell receptor beta chains below come from one sample, sequenced in a study of blood T cell repertoires in COVID-19. The data were produced by immunoSEQ multiplex PCR, yet TCRdb's version contains in-frame clones alone and is incomplete. The sample yields 88,000 or so clones, around 89% seen once. The sample consisted of PBMCs or T cells enriched from blood (not recorded which). These TCRs come from a woman in her fifties or sixties with acute COVID-19.

This clone has a single count. This chain links TRBV5-1 with TRBJ2-5; TRBD1 matches at 9 bases. Trimming at V came to 7 bases and at J to 5 bases, leaving 9 bases not matched to a gene. Germline loops: CDR1 SGHRS, CDR2 YFSETQ. This CDR3 region has 14 residues. CDR3: CASWRDRASETQYF. CDR3 coding DNA: TGCGCCAGCTGGCGGGACAGGGCCTCGGAGACCCAGTACTTC. Full variable domain (remainder filled in from reference TRBV5-1 and TRBJ2-5): KAGVTQTPRYLIKTRGQQVTLSCSPISGHRSVSWYQQTPGQGLQFLFEYFSETQRNKGNFPGRFSGRQFSNSRSEMNVSTLELGDSALYLCASWRDRASETQYFGPGTRLLVL.

CDR3 sequence: CASSRGQNTGELFF. The CDR3 DNA is TGTGCCAGCAGCAGAGGACAGAACACCGGGGAGCTGTTTTTT. The rearrangement joins TRBV7-2 to TRBJ2-2; D may be TRBD1 (5 bases). This CDR3 is 14 amino acids long. Germline V CDR1 and CDR2: SGHTA, FQGNSA. The V gene lost 5 bases and the J gene lost 1 base, with 8 bases spanning the gap.

A single count supports this clone. The chain has TRBV7-3 and TRBJ1-2, with TRBD1 identical over 9 bases. Per germline, CDR1 SGHTA and CDR2 FQGTGA. CDR3 length: 15 residues. V shed 5 bases and J 4 bases; nucleotides not matched to a gene: 8. CDR3 residues: CASSPQGTGFYGYTF. The CDR3, as DNA: TGTGCCAGCAGCCCCCAGGGGACAGGGTTCTATGGCTACACCTTC.

This CDR3 reads CASKGVTIYF. DNA for the CDR3: TGTGCCAGTAAAGGAGTCACCATATATTTT. The V and J genes are TRBV19 and TRBJ1-3; D unclear. V was trimmed by 7 bases and J by 9 bases, leaving 7 bases between them. Per germline, CDR1 LNHDA and CDR2 SQIVND (reference sequence). This CDR3 comprises 10 residues.

In its sample, this clone was seen once. This chain connects TRBV29-1 to TRBJ2-7; D is undetermined. Germline CDR1 reads SQVTM; CDR2 reads ANQGSEA. This CDR3 region has 12 residues. With 2 bases removed from V and 2 bases from J, the gap between germline ends came to 7 bases. In nucleotides, the CDR3 is TGCAGCGTTGAATTAGACACCTACGAGCAGTACTTC. This translates into CSVELDTYEQYF.

This chain links TRBV21-1 with TRBJ2-1; TRBD2, the D gene given by the table, was not confirmed from the DNA. TRBV21-1 is deemed a pseudogene. The CDR3 is 15 amino acids. In DNA form, the CDR3 reads TGTGCCAGCAGCTTCCGCCATGGGAGGGGAGATGAGCAGTTCTTC. Translation gives CASSFRHGRGDEQFF.

This rearrangement joins TRBV5-5 to TRBJ2-7; 8 bases fit TRBD2. The CDR3 sequence is 17 residues long. Germline V gene sequence: CDR1 SGHKS, CDR2 YYEKEE (reference sequence). V trimming: 0 bases; J trimming: 2 bases; junction bases outside the gene matches: 10. The CDR3 DNA sequence: TGTGCCAGCAGCTTGGCCGCGGGGGGAGTCCCTACCTACGAGCAGTACTTC. Encoded protein: CASSLAAGGVPTYEQYF.

This clone was seen only once. The rearrangement uses TRBV12-3 or TRBV12-4 and TRBJ2-1; 8 nucleotides match TRBD2. This CDR3 spans 12 amino acids. V was clipped by 6 bases and J by 9 bases; unmatched bases: 4. CDR3 sequence reads: CASSRTSSEQFF. The DNA of the CDR3 is TGTGCCAGCAGCCGGACTAGCAGTGAGCAGTTCTTC.